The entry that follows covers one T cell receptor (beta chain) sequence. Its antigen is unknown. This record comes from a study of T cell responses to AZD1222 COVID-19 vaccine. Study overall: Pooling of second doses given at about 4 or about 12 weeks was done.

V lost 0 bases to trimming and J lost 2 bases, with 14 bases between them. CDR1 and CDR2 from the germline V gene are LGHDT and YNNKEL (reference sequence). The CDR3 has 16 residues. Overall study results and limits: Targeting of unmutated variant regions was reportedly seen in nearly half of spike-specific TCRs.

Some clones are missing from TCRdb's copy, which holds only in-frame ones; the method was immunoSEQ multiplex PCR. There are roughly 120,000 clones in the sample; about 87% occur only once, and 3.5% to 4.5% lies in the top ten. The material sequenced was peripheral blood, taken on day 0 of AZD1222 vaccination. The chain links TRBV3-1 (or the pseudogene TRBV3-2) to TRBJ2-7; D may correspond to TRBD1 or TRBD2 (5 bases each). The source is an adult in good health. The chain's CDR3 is CASSQDSGSKTYEQYF. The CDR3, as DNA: TGTGCCAGCAGCCAAGATTCAGGGAGTAAGACCTACGAGCAGTACTTC.